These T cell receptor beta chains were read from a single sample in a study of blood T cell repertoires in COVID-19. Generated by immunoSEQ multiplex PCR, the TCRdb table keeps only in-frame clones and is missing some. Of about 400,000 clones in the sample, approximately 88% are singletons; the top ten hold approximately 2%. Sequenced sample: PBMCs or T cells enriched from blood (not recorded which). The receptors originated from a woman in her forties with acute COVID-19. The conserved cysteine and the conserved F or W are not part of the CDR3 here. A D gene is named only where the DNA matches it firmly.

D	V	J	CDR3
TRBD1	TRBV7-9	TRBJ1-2	ASSWGTVNYGYT
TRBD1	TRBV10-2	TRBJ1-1	ASTQGAGTEAF
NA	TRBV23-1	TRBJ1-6	ASSQSRGSYNSPLH
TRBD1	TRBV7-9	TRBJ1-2	ASSLRPGQGGRNYGYT
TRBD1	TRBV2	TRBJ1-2	AWGDSFYGYT
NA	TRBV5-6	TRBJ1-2	ASSLRGYGYT
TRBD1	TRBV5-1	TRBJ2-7	ASSPQGGIAYEQY
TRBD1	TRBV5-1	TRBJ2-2	ASLRQGDTGELF
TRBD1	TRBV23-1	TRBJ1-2	ASSQSTGSYT
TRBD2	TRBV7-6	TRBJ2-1	ASSLSLAGGLSSYNEQF
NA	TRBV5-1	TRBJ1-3	ASSVAGVTGNTIY
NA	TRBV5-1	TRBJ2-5	ASRANQETQY
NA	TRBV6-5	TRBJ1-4	ASTVFSLTNEKLF
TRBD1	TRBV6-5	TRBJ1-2	ASSPPGQGRGYT
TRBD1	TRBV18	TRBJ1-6	ASSDRDSFSSNSPLH
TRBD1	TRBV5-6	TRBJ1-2	ASSPGGPNYGYT
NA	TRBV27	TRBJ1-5	ASRGRGQAGQPQH
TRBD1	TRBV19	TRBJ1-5	ASATGGNQPQH
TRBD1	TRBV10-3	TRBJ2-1	AIGRQGLVHEQF
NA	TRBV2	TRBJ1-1	ASSGPTVNTEAF
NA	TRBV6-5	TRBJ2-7	ASKLRGTYEQY
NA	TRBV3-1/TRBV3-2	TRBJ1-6	ASSQARLSSYNSPLH
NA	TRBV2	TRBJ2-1	ASSELPDNEQF
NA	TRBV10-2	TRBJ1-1	ASSESLRGTEAF
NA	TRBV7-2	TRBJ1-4	ASSIGGGFNEKLF
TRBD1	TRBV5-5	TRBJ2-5	ASSLGQGQETQY
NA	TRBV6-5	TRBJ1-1	ASSRGGRNTEAF
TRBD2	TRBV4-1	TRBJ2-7	ASSQEETSGSYEQY
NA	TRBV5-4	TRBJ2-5	ASSRRGETQY
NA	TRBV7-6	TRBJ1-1	ASSSNQGRDTEAF
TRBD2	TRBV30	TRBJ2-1	AWRKTGGYNEQF
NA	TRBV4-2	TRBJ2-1	ASSHRQQEGFRGDEQF
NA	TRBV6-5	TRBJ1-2	ASTYAGYGYT
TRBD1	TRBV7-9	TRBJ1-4	ASSLGDRGWEKLF
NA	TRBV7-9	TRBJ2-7	ASSWDTYEQY
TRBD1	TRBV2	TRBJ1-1	ASRGTGGTEAF
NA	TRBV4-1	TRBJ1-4	ASSQRANEKLF
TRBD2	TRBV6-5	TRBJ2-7	ASSYGLAGVYEQY
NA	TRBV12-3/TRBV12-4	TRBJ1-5	ASSSHYQPQH
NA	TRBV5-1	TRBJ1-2	ASSLAGQGNYGYT
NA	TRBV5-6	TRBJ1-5	ASSLNRDQPQH
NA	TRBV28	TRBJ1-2	ASSFGVDYGYT
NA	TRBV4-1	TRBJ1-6	ASSQVSTRSNSPLH
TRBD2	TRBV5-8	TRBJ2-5	ASSLMSLAGLYQETQY
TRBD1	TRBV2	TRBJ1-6	ASSQQGTRGSPLH
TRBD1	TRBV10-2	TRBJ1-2	ASRTGQAISNYGYT
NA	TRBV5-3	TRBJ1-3	ARSLAPSFYGNTIY
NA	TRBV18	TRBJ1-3	ASSTTSGNTIY
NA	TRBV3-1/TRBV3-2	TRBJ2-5	ASSQRFAGRETQY
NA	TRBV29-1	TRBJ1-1	SAGEGRNTEAF
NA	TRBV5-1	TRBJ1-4	ASSQTGEKLF
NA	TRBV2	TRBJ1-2	ASRSQGDTYGYT
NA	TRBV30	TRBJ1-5	AWSVTGIQPQH
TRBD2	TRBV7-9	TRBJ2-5	ASSPFWEGETQY
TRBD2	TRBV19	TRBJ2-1	ATSTSGGADEQF
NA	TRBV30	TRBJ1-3	AWRLVGRNTIY